This entry features one TCR beta chain sequence. The target antigen is unknown. Using immunoSEQ multiplex PCR, the repertoire was profiled, and TCRdb retains in-frame clones only, with some absent. Found here are about 75,000 clones, 87% of them singletons; the top ten hold more than 15%. These data are taken from a study of T cell responses to AZD1222 COVID-19 vaccine. Trimming removed 4 bases from V and 0 bases from J, with 1 base in between. The CDR3 length is 11 residues. Whole-study findings and limits: No repertoire was sampled before or during the peak T cell response, only after it. Most donors were white British and more were female, and clonal diversity was possibly underestimated. Regions left unmutated in variants are reportedly the target of nearly half of spike-specific TCRs.

Sequenced here: peripheral blood, sampled 28 days after the second AZD1222 dose. The chain employs TRBV12-3 or TRBV12-4 and TRBJ2-7; D remains ambiguous. The source of this sequence is an adult who received the AZD1222 COVID-19 vaccine. CDR3 residues: CASSYSYEQYF. The CDR3 region has the DNA TGTGCCAGCAGTTACTCCTACGAGCAGTACTTC.